This record concerns one TCR beta chain sequence. Its antigen is not known. This entry belongs to a study of PD-1 blockade in classical Hodgkin lymphoma. The study's findings and limits: Diversity similar to that of newly diagnosed patients was seen at baseline in complete responders.

Trimming cost V 1 base and J 10 bases, with 7 bases left between them. Germline V gene lookup returns CDR1 SGHDN and CDR2 FVKESK. The CDR3 contains 12 residues. All patients relapsed after autologous stem cell transplantation, and brentuximab vedotin exposure varied. Assay used: immunoSEQ multiplex PCR; TCRdb lists only in-frame clones, some missing. The sample records 89,000 or so clones, about nine tenths being singletons. The receptor was derived from a human donor with classical Hodgkin lymphoma. The sample was peripheral blood mononuclear cells (PBMCs), taken before the second cycle of nivolumab. The chain joins TRBV14 to TRBJ1-4; D is unresolved. CDR3 bases: TGTGCCAGCAGCCAAGTACGGGGAAAACTGTTTTTT. The encoded protein is CASSQVRGKLFF.